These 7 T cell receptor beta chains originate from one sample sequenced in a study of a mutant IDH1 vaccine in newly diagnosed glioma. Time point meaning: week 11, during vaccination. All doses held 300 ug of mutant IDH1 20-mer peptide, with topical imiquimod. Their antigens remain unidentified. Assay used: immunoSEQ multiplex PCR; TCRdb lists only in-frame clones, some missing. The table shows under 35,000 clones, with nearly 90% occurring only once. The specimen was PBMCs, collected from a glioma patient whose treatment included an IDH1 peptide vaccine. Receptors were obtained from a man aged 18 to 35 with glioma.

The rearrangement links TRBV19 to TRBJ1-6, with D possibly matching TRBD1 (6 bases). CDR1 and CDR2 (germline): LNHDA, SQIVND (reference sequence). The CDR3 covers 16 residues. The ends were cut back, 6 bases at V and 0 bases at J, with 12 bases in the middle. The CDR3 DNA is TGTGCCAGTAGCCTAACAGGGAGCTCCTATAATTCACCCCTCCACTTT. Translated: CASSLTGSSYNSPLHF.

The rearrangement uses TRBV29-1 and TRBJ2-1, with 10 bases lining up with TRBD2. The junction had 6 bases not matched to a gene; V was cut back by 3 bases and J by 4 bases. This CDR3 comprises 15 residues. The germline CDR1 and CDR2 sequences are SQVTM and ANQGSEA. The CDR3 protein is CSVEGLAKSYNEQFF. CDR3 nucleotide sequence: TGCAGCGTTGAGGGACTAGCGAAATCATACAATGAGCAGTTCTTC.

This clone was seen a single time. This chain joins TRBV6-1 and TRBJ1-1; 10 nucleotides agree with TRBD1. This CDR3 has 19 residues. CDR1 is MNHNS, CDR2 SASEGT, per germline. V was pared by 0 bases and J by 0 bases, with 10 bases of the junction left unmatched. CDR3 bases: TGTGCCAGCAGTGAAGCGCCCGGGGGGGACAGGGGCTTGAACACTGAAGCTTTCTTT. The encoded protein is CASSEAPGGDRGLNTEAFF.

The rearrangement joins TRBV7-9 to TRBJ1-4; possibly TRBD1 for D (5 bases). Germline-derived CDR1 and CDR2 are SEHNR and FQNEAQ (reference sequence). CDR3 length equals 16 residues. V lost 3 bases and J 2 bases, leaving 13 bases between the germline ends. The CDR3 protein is CASSLQGRPTNEKLFF. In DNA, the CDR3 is TGTGCCAGCAGCTTGCAGGGCCGCCCTACTAATGAAAAACTGTTTTTT.

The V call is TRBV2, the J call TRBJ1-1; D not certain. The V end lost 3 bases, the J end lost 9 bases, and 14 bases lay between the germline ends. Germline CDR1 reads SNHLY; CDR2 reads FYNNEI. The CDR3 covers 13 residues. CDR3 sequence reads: CASSEGRGSKAFF. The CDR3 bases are TGTGCCAGCAGTGAGGGTCGAGGCTCGAAAGCTTTCTTT.

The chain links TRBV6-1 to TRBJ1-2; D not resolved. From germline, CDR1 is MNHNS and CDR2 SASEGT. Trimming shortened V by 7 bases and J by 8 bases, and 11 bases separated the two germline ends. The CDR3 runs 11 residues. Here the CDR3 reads CASTGRTGYTF. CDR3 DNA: TGTGCCAGCACGGGCAGGACGGGCTACACCTTC.

Here the CDR3 DNA reads TGTGCCAGCAAAGAAGGACGGCCAGGGTCTTCACCCCTCCACTTT. This gives the protein CASKEGRPGSSPLHF. This chain links TRBV6-1 with TRBJ1-6, with a weak D call TRBD1 (5 bases). The CDR3 covers 15 residues. CDR1 MNHNS and CDR2 SASEGT come from the germline V gene. V lost 7 bases and J lost 9, with 19 bases in between.